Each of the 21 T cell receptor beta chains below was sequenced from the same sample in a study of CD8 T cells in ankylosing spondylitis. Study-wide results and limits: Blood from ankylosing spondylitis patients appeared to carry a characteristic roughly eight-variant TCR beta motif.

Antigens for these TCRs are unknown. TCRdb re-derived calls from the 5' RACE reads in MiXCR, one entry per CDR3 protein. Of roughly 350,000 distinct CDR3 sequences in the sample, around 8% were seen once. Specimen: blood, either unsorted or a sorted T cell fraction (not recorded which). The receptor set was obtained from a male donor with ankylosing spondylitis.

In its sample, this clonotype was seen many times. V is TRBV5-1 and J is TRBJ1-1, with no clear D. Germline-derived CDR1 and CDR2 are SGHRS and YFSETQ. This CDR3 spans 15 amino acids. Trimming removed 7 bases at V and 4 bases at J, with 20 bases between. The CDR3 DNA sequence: TGCGCCAGCGCCCCGGAGGGCACCATTGGCACTGAAGCTTTCTTT. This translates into CASAPEGTIGTEAFF.

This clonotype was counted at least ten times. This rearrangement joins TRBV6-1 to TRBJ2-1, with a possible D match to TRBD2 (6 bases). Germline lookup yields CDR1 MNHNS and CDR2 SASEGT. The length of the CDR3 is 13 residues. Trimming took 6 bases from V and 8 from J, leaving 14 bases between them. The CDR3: CASRRLEWDEQFF. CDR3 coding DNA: TGTGCCAGCAGGCGACTAGAGTGGGATGAGCAGTTCTTC.

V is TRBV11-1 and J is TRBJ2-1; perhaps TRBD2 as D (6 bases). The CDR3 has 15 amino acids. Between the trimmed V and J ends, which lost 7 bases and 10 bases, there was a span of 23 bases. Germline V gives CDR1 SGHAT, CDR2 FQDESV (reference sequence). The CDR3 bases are TGTGCCAGCAACACCGGGACTGCCTCCAGCGACGAGCAGTTCTTC. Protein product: CASNTGTASSDEQFF.

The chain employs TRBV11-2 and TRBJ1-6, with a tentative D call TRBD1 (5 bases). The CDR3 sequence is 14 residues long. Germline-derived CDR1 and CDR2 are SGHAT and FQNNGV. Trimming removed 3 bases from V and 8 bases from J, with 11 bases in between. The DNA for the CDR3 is TGTGCCAGCAGCTTTCGAGGGGTTGATTCACCCCTCCACTTT. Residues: CASSFRGVDSPLHF.

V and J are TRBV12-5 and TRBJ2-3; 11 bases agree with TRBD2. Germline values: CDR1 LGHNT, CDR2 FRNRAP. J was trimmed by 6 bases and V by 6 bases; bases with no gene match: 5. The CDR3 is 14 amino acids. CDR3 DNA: TGTGCTAGTGGGCCGGGACTAGCGGTTGATACGCAGTATTTT. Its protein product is CASGPGLAVDTQYF.

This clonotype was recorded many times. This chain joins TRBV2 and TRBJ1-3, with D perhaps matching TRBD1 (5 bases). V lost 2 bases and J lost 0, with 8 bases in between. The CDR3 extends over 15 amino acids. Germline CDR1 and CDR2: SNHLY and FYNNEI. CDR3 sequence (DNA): TGTGCCAGCAGTGAAACCAGGGTCTCTGGAAACACCATATATTTT. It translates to CASSETRVSGNTIYF. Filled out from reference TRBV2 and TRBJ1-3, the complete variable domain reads EPEVTQTPSHQVTQMGQEVILRCVPISNHLYFYWYRQILGQKVEFLVSFYNNEISEKSEIFDDQFSVERPDGSNFTLKIRSTKLEDSAMYFCASSETRVSGNTIYFGEGSWLTVV.

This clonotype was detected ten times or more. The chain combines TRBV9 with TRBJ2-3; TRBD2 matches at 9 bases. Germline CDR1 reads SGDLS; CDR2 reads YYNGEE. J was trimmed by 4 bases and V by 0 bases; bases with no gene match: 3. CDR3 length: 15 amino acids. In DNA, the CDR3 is TGTGCCAGCAGCGTAGTTAGCGGGAGCGCAGATACGCAGTATTTT. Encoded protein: CASSVVSGSADTQYF.

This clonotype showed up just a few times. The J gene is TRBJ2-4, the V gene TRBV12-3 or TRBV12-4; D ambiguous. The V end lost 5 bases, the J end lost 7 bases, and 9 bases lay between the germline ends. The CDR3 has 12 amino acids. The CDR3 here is CASSRILNIQYF. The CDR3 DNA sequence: TGTGCCAGCAGTCGCATATTGAACATTCAGTACTTC.

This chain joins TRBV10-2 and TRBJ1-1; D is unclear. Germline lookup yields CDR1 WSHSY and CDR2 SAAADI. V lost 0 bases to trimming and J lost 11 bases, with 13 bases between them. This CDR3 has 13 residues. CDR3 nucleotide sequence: TGCGCCAGCAGTGAGTCGGCGGGGTCGGATGCTTTCTTT. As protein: CASSESAGSDAFF.

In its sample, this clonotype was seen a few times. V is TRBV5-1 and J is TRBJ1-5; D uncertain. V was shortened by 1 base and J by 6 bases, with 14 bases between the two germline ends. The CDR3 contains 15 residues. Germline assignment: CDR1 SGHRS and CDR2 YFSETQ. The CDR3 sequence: CASSLWGKAGQPQHF. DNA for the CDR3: TGCGCCAGCAGCTTGTGGGGAAAGGCGGGTCAGCCCCAGCATTTT.

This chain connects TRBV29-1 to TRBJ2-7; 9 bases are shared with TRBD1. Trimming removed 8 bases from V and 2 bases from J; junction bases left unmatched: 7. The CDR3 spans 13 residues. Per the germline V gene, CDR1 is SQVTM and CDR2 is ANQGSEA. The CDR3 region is CSTRQGVTYEQYF. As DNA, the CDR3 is TGCAGCACCCGACAGGGGGTAACCTACGAGCAGTACTTC.

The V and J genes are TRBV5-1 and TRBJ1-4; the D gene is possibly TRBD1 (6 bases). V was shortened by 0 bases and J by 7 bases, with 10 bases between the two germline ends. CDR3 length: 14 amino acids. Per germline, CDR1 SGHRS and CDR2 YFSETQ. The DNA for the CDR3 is TGCGCCAGCAGCTTGGACAGGGCCGGTGAAAAACTGTTTTTT. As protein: CASSLDRAGEKLFF.

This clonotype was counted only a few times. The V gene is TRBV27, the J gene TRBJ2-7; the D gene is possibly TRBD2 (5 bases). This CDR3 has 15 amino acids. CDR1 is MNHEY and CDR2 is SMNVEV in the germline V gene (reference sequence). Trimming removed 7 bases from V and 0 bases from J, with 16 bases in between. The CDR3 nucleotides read TGTGCCAGCACCAGGATTCACGGGGACTCCTACGAGCAGTACTTC. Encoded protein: CASTRIHGDSYEQYF.

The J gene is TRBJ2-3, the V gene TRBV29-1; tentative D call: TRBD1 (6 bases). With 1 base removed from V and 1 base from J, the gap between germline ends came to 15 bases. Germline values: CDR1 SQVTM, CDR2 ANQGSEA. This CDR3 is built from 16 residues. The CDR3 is CSVEGRQGRGTDTQYF. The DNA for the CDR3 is TGCAGCGTTGAAGGTCGGCAGGGGAGAGGCACAGATACGCAGTATTTT.

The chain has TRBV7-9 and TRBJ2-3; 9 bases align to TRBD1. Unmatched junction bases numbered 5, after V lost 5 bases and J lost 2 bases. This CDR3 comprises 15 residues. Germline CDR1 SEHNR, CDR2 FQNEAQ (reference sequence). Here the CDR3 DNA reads TGTGCCAGCAGCCCGGGACAGGGCCCCACAGATACGCAGTATTTT. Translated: CASSPGQGPTDTQYF.

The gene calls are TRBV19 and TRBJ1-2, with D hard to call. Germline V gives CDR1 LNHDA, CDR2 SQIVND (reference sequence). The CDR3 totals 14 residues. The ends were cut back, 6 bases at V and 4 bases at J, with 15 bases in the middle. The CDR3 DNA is TGTGCCAGTAGGGGAATCCCGTTGGTCTATGGCTACACCTTC. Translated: CASRGIPLVYGYTF.

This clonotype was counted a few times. In nucleotides, the CDR3 is TGTGCCAGCAGCCTACTAGCGGTAGGGGAGACCCAGTACTTC. This gives the protein CASSLLAVGETQYF. The V call is TRBV3-1, the J call TRBJ2-5; 8 nucleotides align to TRBD2. This CDR3 contains 14 residues. The J segment lost 5 bases and the V segment lost 4 bases, leaving 6 bases of the junction unmatched. Germline CDR1 LGHDT, CDR2 YNNKEL (reference sequence).

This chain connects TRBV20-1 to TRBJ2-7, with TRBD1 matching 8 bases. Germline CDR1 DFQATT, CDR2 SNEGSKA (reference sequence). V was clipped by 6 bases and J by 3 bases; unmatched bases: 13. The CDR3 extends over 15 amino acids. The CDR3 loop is CSARTGSGHSYEQYF. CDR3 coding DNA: TGCAGTGCCAGGACAGGGTCGGGGCATAGCTACGAGCAGTACTTC.

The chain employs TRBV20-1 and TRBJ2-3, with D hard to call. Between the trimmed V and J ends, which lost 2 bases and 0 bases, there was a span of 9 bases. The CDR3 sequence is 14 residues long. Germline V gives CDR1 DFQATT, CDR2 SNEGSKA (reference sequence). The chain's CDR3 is CSARPGTSTDTQYF. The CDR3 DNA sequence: TGCAGTGCTAGACCGGGTACTAGCACAGATACGCAGTATTTT.

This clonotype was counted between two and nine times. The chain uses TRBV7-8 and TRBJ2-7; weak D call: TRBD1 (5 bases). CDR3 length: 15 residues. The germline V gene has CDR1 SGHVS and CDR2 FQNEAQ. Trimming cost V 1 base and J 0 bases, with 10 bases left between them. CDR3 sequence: CASSLGTRISYEQYF. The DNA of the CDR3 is TGTGCCAGCAGCTTAGGGACAAGGATCTCCTACGAGCAGTACTTC.

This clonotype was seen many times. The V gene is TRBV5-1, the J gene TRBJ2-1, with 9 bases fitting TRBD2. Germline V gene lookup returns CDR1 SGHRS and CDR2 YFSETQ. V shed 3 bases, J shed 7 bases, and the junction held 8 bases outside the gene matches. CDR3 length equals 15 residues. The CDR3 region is CASSSLAGGANEQFF. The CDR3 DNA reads TGCGCCAGCAGCTCATTGGCGGGAGGGGCAAATGAGCAGTTCTTC.